Included here is one TCR beta chain sequence, with context. What it recognizes is unknown. The data are from a study of vaccination effects on CD4 cells after COVID-19. Data came from immunoSEQ multiplex PCR; TCRdb stores just in-frame clones and leaves some out. The sample holds 15,000 or so clones, about three quarters seen once. The CDR3 totals 15 residues. Trimming pared 2 bases from V and 6 bases from J, leaving 13 bases between. In germline, CDR1 is LGHNA, CDR2 YSLEER. Antigen-specific CD4+ T cells expanded by the ViraFEST assay with viral peptide pools were then sequenced. Cultured cells yielded isolated CD4+ T cells after around 9 days. The person acquired a PCR-confirmed SARS-CoV-2 infection between March and December 2020. The participants, recipients of two vaccine doses, got either BNT162b2 or mRNA-1273. Some 2.2 million PBMC per well were cultured with roughly 9 IU/ml IL-2 and roughly 11 ug/ml peptides.

V and J are TRBV4-3 and TRBJ2-2; no definite D call. The specimen comprised CD4+ T cells from PBMCs cultured with HCoV-NL63 spike peptides, sampled after COVID-19 vaccination. The clonotype was recovered from a human donor who had a prior SARS-CoV-2 infection. CDR3 coding DNA: TGCGCCAGCAGCCAAAGGGCCTTGGCCCCCGGGGAGCTGTTTTTT. It specifies CASSQRALAPGELFF.